A selection of T cell receptor beta chains follows, all from one sample in a study of radiation and T cells in renal cell carcinoma. Data came from immunoSEQ multiplex PCR; TCRdb stores just in-frame clones and leaves some out. Of some 130,000 clones in the sample, 81% are singletons; the top ten hold under 2.5%. This specimen was blood, taken from a patient whose treatment included radiotherapy and nephrectomy. All receptors come from a woman aged 55-75 years with renal cell carcinoma. Both conserved end residues are part of each CDR3. Fields, in order: clone size, D gene, J gene, V gene, CDR3 DNA, CDR3 protein. The D gene is left open where the match is weak. For some rows the clone size is stated as once, few or many, or as a class when expanded; others skip it.

. TRBD1 TRBJ1-5 TRBV2 TGTGCCAGCAACTTCCAGGGGGCTGGCAATCAGCCCCAGCATTTT CASNFQGAGNQPQHF
once TRBD1 TRBJ1-1 TRBV7-2 TGTGCCAGCAGCCGGACAGGGGGGAGGAACACTGAAGCTTTCTTT CASSRTGGRNTEAFF
. . TRBJ1-3 TRBV6-5 TGTGCCAGCCGGACGACATCGGGTGGAAACACCATATATTTT CASRTTSGGNTIYF
once TRBD1 TRBJ1-2 TRBV19 TGTGCCAGTAGTTCTCAAGGACAGGGCTATGGCTACACCTTC CASSSQGQGYGYTF
. . TRBJ2-3 TRBV19 TGTGCCAGTAGTTATGGTTCACCATCAGATACGCAGTATTTT CASSYGSPSDTQYF
. . TRBJ2-2 TRBV19 TGTGCCAGTACCCGACGAAGGGAGCCCACCGGGGAGCTGTTTTTT CASTRRREPTGELFF
. . TRBJ2-7 TRBV4-1 TGCGCCAGCAGCCTCCCAGGGGACGAGCAGTACTTC CASSLPGDEQYF
. . TRBJ2-7 TRBV30 TGTGCCTGGAGTCCACTGACCTACGAGCAGTACTTC CAWSPLTYEQYF
. . TRBJ2-7 TRBV2 TGTGCCAGCAGTGAGTACATTGACTCCTACGAGCAGTACTTC CASSEYIDSYEQYF
few . TRBJ1-5 TRBV11-2 TGTGCCAGCAGCTTGAACACGGGCGGCAATCAGCCCCAGCATTTT CASSLNTGGNQPQHF
. TRBD1 TRBJ2-5 TRBV2 TGTGCCAGCAGTCCCTCCTTCGCAGGGGGTGAAATCCTTTCGTGGGAGACCCAGTACTTC CASSPSFAGGEILSWETQYF
. . TRBJ1-4 TRBV6-5 TGTGCCAGCAGTAGAATATCAACTAATGAAAAACTGTTTTTT CASSRISTNEKLFF
. . TRBJ2-3 TRBV7-3 TGTGCCAGCAGCCAGGGACCGTCAGACGTTGATACGCAGTATTTT CASSQGPSDVDTQYF
. . TRBJ2-3 TRBV10-3 TGTGCCTCGGGCACAGATACGCAGTATTTT CASGTDTQYF
. . TRBJ1-3 TRBV7-4 TGTGCCAGCAGCCCGGGGGGGGGCCCGGGGTCTGGAAACACCATATATTTT CASSPGGGPGSGNTIYF
. . TRBJ1-2 TRBV5-4 TGTGCCAGCAGCTTTGTCACCGCTAACTATGGCTACACCTTC CASSFVTANYGYTF
. . TRBJ2-1 TRBV5-4 TGTGCCAGCAGCTTGGGAGAATACAGATACAATGAGCAGTTCTTC CASSLGEYRYNEQFF
. . TRBJ1-2 TRBV14 TGTGCCAGCAGCCAAGAATGGGGTCAGGGGTATGGCTACACCTTC CASSQEWGQGYGYTF
few . TRBJ2-7 TRBV6-5 TGTGCCAGCAGTTACTCGGCGTACTACGAGCAGTACTTC CASSYSAYYEQYF
once . TRBJ2-3 TRBV10-1 TGCGCCAGTTTCGTTAGACATCTCGACACAGATACGCAGTATTTT CASFVRHLDTDTQYF
. TRBD1 TRBJ1-4 TRBV29-1 TGCAGCGTCTCCGGGACAGATGAAAAACTGTTTTTT CSVSGTDEKLFF
. . TRBJ1-2 TRBV28 TGTGCCAGCAGTTTATCGGCAGGCCTCGGCTATGGCTACACCTTC CASSLSAGLGYGYTF
. TRBD1 TRBJ2-7 TRBV2 TGTGCCAGCAGCGGGACAGGGACCTACGAGCAGTACTTC CASSGTGTYEQYF
once . TRBJ2-7 TRBV9 TGTGCCAGCAGCGTAGGGGACTCCCACGAGCAGTACTTC CASSVGDSHEQYF
. . TRBJ1-1 TRBV5-1 TGCGCCAGCAGCTTGGGGCAGGGGCCTGAAGCTTTCTTT CASSLGQGPEAFF
. . TRBJ2-7 TRBV4-3 TGCGCCAGCAGCCAAGAATGGGAGAAGTCCTACGAGCAGTACTTC CASSQEWEKSYEQYF
once TRBD2 TRBJ2-1 TRBV5-1 TGCGCCAGCAGCTCCCAACTTACTAGCGCCCGAGTTGGCAATGAGCAGTTCTTC CASSSQLTSARVGNEQFF
. TRBD1 TRBJ1-5 TRBV29-1 TGCAGCGTTTTTACAGGGGACAATCAGCCCCAGCATTTT CSVFTGDNQPQHF
. . TRBJ1-6 TRBV6-5 TGTGCCAGCAGTTACTCTCAGGGACGAGAAGATTCACCCCTCCACTTT CASSYSQGREDSPLHF
. . TRBJ1-2 TRBV28 TGTGCCAGCCGATGGCCCCTGGACTATGGCTACACCTTC CASRWPLDYGYTF
once TRBD1 TRBJ1-1 TRBV5-6 TGTGCCAGCAGCTTGAGGGACAGTGAAGCTTTCTTT CASSLRDSEAFF
. . TRBJ2-3 TRBV15 TGTGCCACCAGCGGAAGGCTGGAGGGCTCAACGCAGTATTTT CATSGRLEGSTQYF
few . TRBJ1-5 TRBV2 TGTGCCAGCAGTCTATCGGAGTATAGCAATCAGCCCCAGCATTTT CASSLSEYSNQPQHF
. . TRBJ1-6 TRBV7-9 TGTGCCAGCAGCTTAGAAGTGCGGTATTCACCCCTCCACTTT CASSLEVRYSPLHF
once . TRBJ1-1 TRBV5-4 TGTGCCAGCAGCTTGGCTGAAGGGGGTGAAGCTTTCTTT CASSLAEGGEAFF
. . TRBJ2-3 TRBV5-4 TGTGCCAGCAGCTTGACAGGCTCAGATACGCAGTATTTT CASSLTGSDTQYF
. TRBD1 TRBJ1-2 TRBV6-5 TGTGCCAGCAGTTTCGACAGGGAACTCAATGGCTACACCTTC CASSFDRELNGYTF
. . TRBJ1-3 TRBV19 TGTGCCAGTAGTGAAGGCGGGATTACCGGAAACACCATATATTTT CASSEGGITGNTIYF
once . TRBJ1-2 TRBV5-6 TGTGCCAGCACCCTTGGTTATGGCTACACCTTC CASTLGYGYTF
. . TRBJ2-1 TRBV5-8 TGTGCCAGCAGCTCCGGGGGTAATGAGCAGTTCTTC CASSSGGNEQFF
once TRBD1 TRBJ1-2 TRBV6-5 TGTGCCAGCAGTTACGGGACAGGGCGTTTTAACTATGGCTACACCTTC CASSYGTGRFNYGYTF
. TRBD1 TRBJ2-2 TRBV2 TGTGCCAGCAGTGATCCACGGACAGGCGACCGGGAGCTGTTTTTT CASSDPRTGDRELFF
. . TRBJ2-7 TRBV19 TGTGCCAGTAGTATAGGAGGGGGGACCAAAGGCTACGAGCAGTACTTC CASSIGGGTKGYEQYF
. . TRBJ1-5 TRBV6-5 TGTGCCATCCAAAAGGGGGGCGGCAATCAGCCCCAGCATTTT CAIQKGGGNQPQHF
. . TRBJ1-2 TRBV6-5 TGTGCCAGCAGCCCCGGGACGGACTATGGCTACACCTTC CASSPGTDYGYTF
few . TRBJ1-1 TRBV19 TGTGCCAGTGAGAACACAGGGTTAGCTTTCTTT CASENTGLAFF
. . TRBJ1-2 TRBV9 TGTGCCAGCAGCGGAACCCCTTATGGCTACACCTTC CASSGTPYGYTF
few . TRBJ1-1 TRBV29-1 TGCAGCGTCTCCACAACGATCAGGAACACTGAAGCTTTCTTT CSVSTTIRNTEAFF